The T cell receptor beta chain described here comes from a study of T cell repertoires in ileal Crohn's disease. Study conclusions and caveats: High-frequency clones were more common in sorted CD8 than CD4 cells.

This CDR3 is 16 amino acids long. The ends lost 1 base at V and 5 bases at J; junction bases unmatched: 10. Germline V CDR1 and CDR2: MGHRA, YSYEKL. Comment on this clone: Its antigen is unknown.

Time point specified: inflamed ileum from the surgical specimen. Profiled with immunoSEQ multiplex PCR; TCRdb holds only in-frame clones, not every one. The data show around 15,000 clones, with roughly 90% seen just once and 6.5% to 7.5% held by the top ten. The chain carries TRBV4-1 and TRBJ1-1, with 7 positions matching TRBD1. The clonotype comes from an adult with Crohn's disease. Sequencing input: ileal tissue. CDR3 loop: CASSQARAGGRTEAFF. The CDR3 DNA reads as TGCGCCAGCAGCCAAGCAAGGGCAGGGGGAAGGACTGAAGCTTTCTTT.